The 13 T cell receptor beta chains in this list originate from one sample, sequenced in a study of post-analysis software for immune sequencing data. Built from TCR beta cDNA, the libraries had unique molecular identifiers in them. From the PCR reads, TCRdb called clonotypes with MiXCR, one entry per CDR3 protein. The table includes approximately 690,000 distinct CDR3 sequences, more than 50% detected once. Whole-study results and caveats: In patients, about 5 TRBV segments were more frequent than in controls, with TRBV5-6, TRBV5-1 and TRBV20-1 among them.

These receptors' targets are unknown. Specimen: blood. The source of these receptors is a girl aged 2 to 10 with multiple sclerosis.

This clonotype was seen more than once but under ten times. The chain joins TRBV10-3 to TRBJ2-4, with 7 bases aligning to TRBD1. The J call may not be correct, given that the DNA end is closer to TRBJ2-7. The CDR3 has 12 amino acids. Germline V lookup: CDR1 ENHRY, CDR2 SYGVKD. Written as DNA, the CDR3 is TGTGCCATCAGTGAGGACAGGGCCGAGCAGTACTTC. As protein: CAISEDRAEQYF.

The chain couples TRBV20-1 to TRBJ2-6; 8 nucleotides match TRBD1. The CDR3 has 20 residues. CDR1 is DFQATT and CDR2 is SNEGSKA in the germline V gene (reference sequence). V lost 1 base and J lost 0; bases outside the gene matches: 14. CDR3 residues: CSARVSSRQGRSSGANVLTF. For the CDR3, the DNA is TGCAGTGCTAGAGTTAGTTCGAGACAGGGGCGCTCCTCTGGGGCCAACGTCCTGACTTTC.

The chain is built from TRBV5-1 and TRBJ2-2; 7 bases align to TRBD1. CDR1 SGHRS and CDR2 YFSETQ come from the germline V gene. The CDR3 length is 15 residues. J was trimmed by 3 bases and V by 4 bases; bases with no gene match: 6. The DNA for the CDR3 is TGCGCCAGCAGCCAAAGGGGGCCGGACACCGGGGAGCTGTTTTTT. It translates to CASSQRGPDTGELFF. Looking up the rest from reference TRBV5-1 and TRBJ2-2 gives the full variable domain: KAGVTQTPRYLIKTRGQQVTLSCSPISGHRSVSWYQQTPGQGLQFLFEYFSETQRNKGNFPGRFSGRQFSNSRSEMNVSTLELGDSALYLCASSQRGPDTGELFFGEGSRLTVL.

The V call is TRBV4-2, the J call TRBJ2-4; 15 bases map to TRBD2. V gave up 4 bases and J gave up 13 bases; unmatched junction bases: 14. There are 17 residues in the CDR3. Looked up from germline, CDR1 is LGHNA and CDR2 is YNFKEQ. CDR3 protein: CASSPRTSGRASGEQYF. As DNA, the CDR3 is TGTGCCAGCAGCCCTAGGACTAGCGGGAGGGCCTCGGGGGAGCAGTACTTC.

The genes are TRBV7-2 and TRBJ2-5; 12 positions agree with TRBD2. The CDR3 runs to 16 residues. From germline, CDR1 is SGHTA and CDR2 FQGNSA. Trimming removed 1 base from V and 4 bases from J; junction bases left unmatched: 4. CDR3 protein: CASSLVLAGGPETQYF. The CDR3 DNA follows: TGTGCCAGCAGCTTAGTCCTAGCGGGGGGGCCAGAGACCCAGTACTTC.

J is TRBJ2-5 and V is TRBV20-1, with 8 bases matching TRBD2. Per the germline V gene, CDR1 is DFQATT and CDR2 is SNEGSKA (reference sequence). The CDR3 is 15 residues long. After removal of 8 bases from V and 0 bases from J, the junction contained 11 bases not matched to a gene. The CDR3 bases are TGCAGTACCCTGATGAGCGGGGGCCACCAAGAGACCCAGTACTTC. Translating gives CSTLMSGGHQETQYF.

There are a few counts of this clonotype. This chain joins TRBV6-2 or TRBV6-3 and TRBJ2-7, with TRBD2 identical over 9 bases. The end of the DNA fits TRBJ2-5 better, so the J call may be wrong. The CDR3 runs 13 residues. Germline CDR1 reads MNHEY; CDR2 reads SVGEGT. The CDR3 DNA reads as TGTGCCAGCAGTTTAGCGGGGGTGATGACCCAGTACTTC. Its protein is CASSLAGVMTQYF.

Here the CDR3 reads CASSSETGPYEQYF. CDR3 DNA: TGTGCCAGCAGCTCCGAGACAGGGCCCTACGAGCAGTACTTC. V and J are TRBV9 and TRBJ2-5; 7 bases map to TRBD1. The J call may be wrong; the DNA end is better matched by TRBJ2-7. The CDR3 covers 14 residues. The germline V gene has CDR1 SGDLS and CDR2 YYNGEE.

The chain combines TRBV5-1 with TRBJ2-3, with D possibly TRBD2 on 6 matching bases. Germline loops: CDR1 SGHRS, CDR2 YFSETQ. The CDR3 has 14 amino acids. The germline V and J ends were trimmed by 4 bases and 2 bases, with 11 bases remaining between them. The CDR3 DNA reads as TGCGCCAGCAGCCGCGGGACGGTCACAGATACGCAGTATTTT. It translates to CASSRGTVTDTQYF.

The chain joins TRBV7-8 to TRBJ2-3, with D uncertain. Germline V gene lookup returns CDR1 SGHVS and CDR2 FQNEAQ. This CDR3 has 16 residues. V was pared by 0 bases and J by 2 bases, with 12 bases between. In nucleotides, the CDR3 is TGTGCCAGCAGCTTAGCGTGGCCAACCCCCACAGATACGCAGTATTTT. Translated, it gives CASSLAWPTPTDTQYF. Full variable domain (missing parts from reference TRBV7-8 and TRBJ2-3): GAGVSQSPRYKVAKRGQDVALRCDPISGHVSLFWYQQALGQGPEFLTYFQNEAQLDKSGLPSDRFFAERPEGSVSTLKIQRTQQEDSAVYLCASSLAWPTPTDTQYFGPGTRLTVL.

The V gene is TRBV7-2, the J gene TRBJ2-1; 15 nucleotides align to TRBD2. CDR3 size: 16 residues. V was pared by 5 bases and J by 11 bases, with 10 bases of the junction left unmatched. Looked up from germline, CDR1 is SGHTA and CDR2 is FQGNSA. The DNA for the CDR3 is TGTGCCAGCAGCGAAGGGACTAGCGGGAGGCCCTATAAGCAGTTCTTC. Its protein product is CASSEGTSGRPYKQFF.

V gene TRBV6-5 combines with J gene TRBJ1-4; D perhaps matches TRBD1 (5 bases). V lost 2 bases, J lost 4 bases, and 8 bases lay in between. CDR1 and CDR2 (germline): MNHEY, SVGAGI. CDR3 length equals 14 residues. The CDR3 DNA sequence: TGTGCCAGCAGTTACGACAGAAGTAATGAAAAACTGTTTTTT. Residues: CASSYDRSNEKLFF.

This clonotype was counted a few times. CDR3 in DNA: TGTGCCATCACCGAGACAGGGTCAAGCGGCGAGCAGTTCTTC. This encodes CAITETGSSGEQFF. The rearrangement links TRBV10-3 to TRBJ2-1; 7 bases map to TRBD1. CDR1 is ENHRY, CDR2 SYGVKD, per germline. The CDR3 has 14 amino acids. The junction had 13 bases not matched to a gene; V was cut back by 7 bases and J by 10 bases.